This is a list of T cell receptor beta chains from one sample in a study of Ad26.COV2.S vaccination and SARS-CoV-2 variants. The table came from immunoSEQ multiplex PCR; TCRdb's copy has only in-frame clones and leaves some out. The profile shows around 300,000 clones, around 90% of them singletons. Source: peripheral blood, taken in a trial of Ad26.COV2.S vaccine versus placebo. These receptors originate from a person aged 18-60 years who received the Ad26.COV2.S COVID-19 vaccine or a placebo. Each CDR3 is given with its conserved first and last residue. The order of the fields is CDR3 protein, CDR3 DNA, D gene, J gene, V gene. A D gene is named only where the DNA matches it firmly.

CASSVGRLKGSYGYTF,TGTGCCAGCAGTGTAGGACGGCTGAAGGGGAGCTATGGCTACACCTTC,NA,TRBJ1-2,TRBV6-6
CASSQVVLLQETQYF,TGTGCCAGCAGCCAAGTCGTGCTCCTCCAAGAGACCCAGTACTTC,NA,TRBJ2-5,TRBV3-1/TRBV3-2
CASKHRGSSGNTIYF,TGTGCCAGCAAACACAGGGGGAGCTCTGGAAACACCATATATTTT,TRBD1,TRBJ1-3,TRBV13
CASSQETINEQFF,TGTGCCAGCAGCCAAGAGACTATCAATGAGCAGTTCTTC,NA,TRBJ2-1,TRBV3-1/TRBV3-2
CASSGNKRGTYNEQFF,TGTGCCAGCAGCGGGAATAAGCGGGGCACCTACAATGAGCAGTTCTTC,TRBD2,TRBJ2-1,TRBV7-9
CASSQWTGGGIYNEQFF,TGCGCCAGCAGCCAATGGACAGGTGGGGGGATATACAATGAGCAGTTCTTC,NA,TRBJ2-1,TRBV4-3
CASSQNYGYTF,TGTGCCAGCAGTCAGAACTATGGCTACACCTTC,NA,TRBJ1-2,TRBV6-2/TRBV6-3
CASSAALGGGETQYF,TGTGCCAGCAGCGCCGCCCTTGGGGGGGGCGAGACCCAGTACTTC,NA,TRBJ2-5,TRBV2
CASSLVFSSYNSPLHF,TGTGCCAGCAGCTTAGTTTTTAGCTCCTATAATTCACCCCTCCACTTT,NA,TRBJ1-6,TRBV7-2
CASSQLSEQGARGYTF,TGCGCCAGCAGCCAACTCTCGGAGCAGGGGGCGCGGGGCTACACCTTC,TRBD1,TRBJ1-2,TRBV4-1
CASSESPGNTEAFF,TGTGCCAGCAGTGAAAGTCCGGGGAACACTGAAGCTTTCTTT,NA,TRBJ1-1,TRBV6-1
CASSPHLLTGQTNTGELFF,TGTGCCAGCAGCCCCCACCTCCTGACAGGCCAGACGAACACCGGGGAGCTGTTTTTT,NA,TRBJ2-2,TRBV5-5
CASSLLDSPLGNSPLHF,TGCGCCAGCAGCCTACTGGACAGCCCCCTAGGAAATTCACCCCTCCACTTT,NA,TRBJ1-6,TRBV5-1
CASSQERTDSYGYTF,TGTGCCAGCAGCCAAGAGCGGACAGACTCCTATGGCTACACCTTC,NA,TRBJ1-2,TRBV3-1/TRBV3-2
CASSIVVGGAIYGYTF,TGTGCCAGTAGTATAGTTGTGGGGGGCGCAATCTATGGCTACACCTTC,NA,TRBJ1-2,TRBV19
CASSVGHSNTEAFF,TGTGCCAGCAGCGTGGGACACTCGAACACTGAAGCTTTCTTT,NA,TRBJ1-1,TRBV7-8
CASSSWTGSSYEQYF,TGTGCCAGCTCCAGCTGGACAGGAAGCTCCTACGAGCAGTACTTC,TRBD1,TRBJ2-7,TRBV18
CASSLGWAGGGYTF,TGTGCCAGCAGCTTAGGTTGGGCAGGGGGAGGCTACACCTTC,TRBD1,TRBJ1-2,TRBV7-8
CASSGDSSTEAFF,TGTGCCAGCAGTGGGGACTCTTCGACTGAAGCTTTCTTT,NA,TRBJ1-1,TRBV2
CAWSVRFRTQYF,TGTGCCTGGAGTGTACGTTTCAGGACCCAGTACTTC,NA,TRBJ2-5,TRBV30
CASSELMGDEQYF,TGCGCCAGCAGTGAGTTGATGGGCGACGAGCAGTACTTC,NA,TRBJ2-7,TRBV10-1
CASIELAGDNEQFF,TGTGCCAGCATTGAGCTAGCGGGGGACAATGAGCAGTTCTTC,TRBD2,TRBJ2-1,TRBV6-6
CAISESNPLSEQYF,TGTGCCATCAGTGAGTCGAACCCTCTCTCCGAGCAGTACTTC,NA,TRBJ2-7,TRBV10-3
CASSETGWANVLTF,TGTGCCAGCAGTGAGACAGGGTGGGCCAACGTCCTGACTTTC,TRBD1,TRBJ2-6,TRBV2
CASGPTTGNQPQHF,TGTGCTAGTGGTCCAACGACAGGGAATCAGCCCCAGCATTTT,TRBD1,TRBJ1-5,TRBV12-5
CASTHPNSGNTIYF,TGTGCCAGTACCCATCCTAACTCTGGAAACACCATATATTTT,NA,TRBJ1-3,TRBV19
CASSEIWSQGVYEQYF,TGTGCCAGCAGTGAAATCTGGTCCCAGGGGGTTTACGAGCAGTACTTC,TRBD1,TRBJ2-7,TRBV2